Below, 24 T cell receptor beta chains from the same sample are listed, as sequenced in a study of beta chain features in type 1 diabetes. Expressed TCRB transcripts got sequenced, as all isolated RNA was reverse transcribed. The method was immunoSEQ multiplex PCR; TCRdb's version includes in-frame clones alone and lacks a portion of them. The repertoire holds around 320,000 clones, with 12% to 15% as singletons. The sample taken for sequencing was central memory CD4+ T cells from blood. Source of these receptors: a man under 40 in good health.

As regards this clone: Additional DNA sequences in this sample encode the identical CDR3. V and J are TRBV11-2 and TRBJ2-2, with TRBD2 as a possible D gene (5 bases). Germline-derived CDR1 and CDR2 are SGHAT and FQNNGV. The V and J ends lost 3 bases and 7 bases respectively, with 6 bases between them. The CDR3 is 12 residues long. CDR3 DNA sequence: TGTGCCAGCAGCTTGGAGGTCGGGGAGCTGTTTTTT. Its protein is CASSLEVGELFF.

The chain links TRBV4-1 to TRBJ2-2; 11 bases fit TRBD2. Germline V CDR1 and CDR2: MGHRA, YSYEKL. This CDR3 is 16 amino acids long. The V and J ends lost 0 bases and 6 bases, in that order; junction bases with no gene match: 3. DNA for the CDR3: TGCGCCAGCAGCCAAGATAGCGGGAGGGCCCCCGGGGAGCTGTTTTTT. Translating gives CASSQDSGRAPGELFF.

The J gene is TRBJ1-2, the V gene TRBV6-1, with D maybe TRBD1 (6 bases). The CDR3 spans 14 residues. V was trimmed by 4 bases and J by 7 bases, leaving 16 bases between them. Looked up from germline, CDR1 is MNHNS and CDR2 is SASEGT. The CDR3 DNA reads TGTGCCAGCAGTGGGACAGCCCGTTCGTCTGGCTACACCTTC. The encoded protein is CASSGTARSSGYTF.

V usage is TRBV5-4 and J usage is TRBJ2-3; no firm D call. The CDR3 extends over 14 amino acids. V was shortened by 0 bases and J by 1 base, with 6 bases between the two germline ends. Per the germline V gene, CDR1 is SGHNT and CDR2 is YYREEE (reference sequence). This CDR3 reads CASSLVPRTDTQYF. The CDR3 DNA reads TGTGCCAGCAGCTTGGTCCCACGCACAGATACGCAGTATTTT.

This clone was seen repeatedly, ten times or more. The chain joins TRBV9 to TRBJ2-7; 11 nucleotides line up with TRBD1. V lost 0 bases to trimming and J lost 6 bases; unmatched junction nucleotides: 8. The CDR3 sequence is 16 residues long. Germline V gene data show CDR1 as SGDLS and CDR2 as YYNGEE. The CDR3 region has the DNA TGTGCCAGCAGCGTAGATCATAGGACAGGGGGCACCGAGCAGTACTTC. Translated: CASSVDHRTGGTEQYF.

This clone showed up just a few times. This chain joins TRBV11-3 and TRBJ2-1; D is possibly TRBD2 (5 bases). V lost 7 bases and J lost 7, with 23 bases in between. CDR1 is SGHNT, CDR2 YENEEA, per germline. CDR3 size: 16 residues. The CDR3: CASTKGPDLRGNEQFF. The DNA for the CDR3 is TGTGCCAGCACCAAGGGCCCCGACCTTCGGGGAAATGAGCAGTTCTTC.

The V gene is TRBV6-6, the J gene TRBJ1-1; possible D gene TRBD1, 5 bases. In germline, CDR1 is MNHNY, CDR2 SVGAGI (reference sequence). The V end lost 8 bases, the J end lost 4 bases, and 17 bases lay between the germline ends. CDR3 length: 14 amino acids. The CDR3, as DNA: TGTGCCAGCCAAACACCCGGGGGTGGCACTGAAGCTTTCTTT. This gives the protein CASQTPGGGTEAFF.

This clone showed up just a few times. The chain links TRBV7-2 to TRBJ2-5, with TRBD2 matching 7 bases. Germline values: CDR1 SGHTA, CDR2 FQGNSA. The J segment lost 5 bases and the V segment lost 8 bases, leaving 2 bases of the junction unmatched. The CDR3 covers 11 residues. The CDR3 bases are TGTGCCAGCCTGGGGGGGGAGACCCAGTACTTC. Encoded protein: CASLGGETQYF.

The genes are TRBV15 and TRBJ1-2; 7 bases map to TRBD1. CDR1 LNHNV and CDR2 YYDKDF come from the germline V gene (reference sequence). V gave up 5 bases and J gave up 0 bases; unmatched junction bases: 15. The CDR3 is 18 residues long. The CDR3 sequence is CATSSLRARDRPNYGYTF. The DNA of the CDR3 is TGTGCCACCAGCTCCCTCCGGGCTAGGGACAGACCTAACTATGGCTACACCTTC.

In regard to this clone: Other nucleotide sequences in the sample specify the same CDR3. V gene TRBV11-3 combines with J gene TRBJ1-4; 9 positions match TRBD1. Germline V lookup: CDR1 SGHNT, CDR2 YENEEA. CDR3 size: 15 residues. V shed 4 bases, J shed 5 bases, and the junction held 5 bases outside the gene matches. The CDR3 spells CASSSGTGRNEKLFF. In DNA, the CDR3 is TGTGCCAGCAGCTCAGGGACAGGGAGGAATGAAAAACTGTTTTTT.

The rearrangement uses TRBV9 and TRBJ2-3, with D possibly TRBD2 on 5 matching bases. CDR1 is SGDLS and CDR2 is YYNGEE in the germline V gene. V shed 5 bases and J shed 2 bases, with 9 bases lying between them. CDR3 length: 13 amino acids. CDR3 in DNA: TGTGCCAGCAGGGAGGACCTCACAGATACGCAGTATTTT. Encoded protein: CASREDLTDTQYF.

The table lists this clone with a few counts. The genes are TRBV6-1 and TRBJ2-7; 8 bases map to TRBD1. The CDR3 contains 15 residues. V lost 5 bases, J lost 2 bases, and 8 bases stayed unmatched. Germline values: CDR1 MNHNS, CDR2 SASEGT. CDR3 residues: CASSPLDRGTYEQYF. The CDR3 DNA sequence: TGTGCCAGCAGTCCATTAGACAGGGGAACCTACGAGCAGTACTTC.

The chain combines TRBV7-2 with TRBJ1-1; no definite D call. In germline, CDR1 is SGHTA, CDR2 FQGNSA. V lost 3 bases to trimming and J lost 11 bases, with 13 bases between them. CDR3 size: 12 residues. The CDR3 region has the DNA TGTGCCAGCAGCTTGAGTGGAGGAGGGGCTTTCTTT. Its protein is CASSLSGGGAFF.

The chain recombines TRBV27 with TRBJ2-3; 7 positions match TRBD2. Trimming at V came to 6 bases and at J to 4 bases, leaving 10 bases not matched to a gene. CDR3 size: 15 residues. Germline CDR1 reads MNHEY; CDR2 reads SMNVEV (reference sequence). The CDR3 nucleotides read TGTGCCAGCAGCTCTTGGGCGGGAGTGTCAGATACGCAGTATTTT. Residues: CASSSWAGVSDTQYF.

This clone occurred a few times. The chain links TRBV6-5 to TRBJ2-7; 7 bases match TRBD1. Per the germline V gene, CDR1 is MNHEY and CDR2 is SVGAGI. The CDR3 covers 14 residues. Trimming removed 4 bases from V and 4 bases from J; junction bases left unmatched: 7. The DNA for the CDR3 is TGTGCCAGCAGTTCGACCGGGACAGCTTACGAGCAGTACTTC. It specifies CASSSTGTAYEQYF.

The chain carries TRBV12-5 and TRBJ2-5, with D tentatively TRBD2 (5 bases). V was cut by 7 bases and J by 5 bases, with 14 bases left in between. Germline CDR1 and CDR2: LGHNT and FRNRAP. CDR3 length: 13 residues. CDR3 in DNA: TGTGCTAGTGCCCTCCTGACGGGGGAGACCCAGTACTTC. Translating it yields CASALLTGETQYF.

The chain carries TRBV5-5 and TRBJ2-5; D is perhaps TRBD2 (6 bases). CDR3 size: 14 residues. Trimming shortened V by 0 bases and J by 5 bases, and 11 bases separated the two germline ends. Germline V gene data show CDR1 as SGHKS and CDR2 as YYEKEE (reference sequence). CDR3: CASSLATGEETQYF. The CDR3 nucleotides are TGTGCCAGCAGCTTGGCTACGGGGGAGGAGACCCAGTACTTC.

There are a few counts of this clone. The CDR3 region has the DNA TGTGCCAGCAGTATGGGGGCTACCGGGGAGCTGTTTTTT. Translation: CASSMGATGELFF. The chain employs TRBV6-5 and TRBJ2-2; the D gene is possibly TRBD1 (6 bases). Germline loops: CDR1 MNHEY, CDR2 SVGAGI. The germline V and J ends were trimmed by 5 bases and 5 bases, with 9 bases remaining between them. CDR3 length equals 13 residues.

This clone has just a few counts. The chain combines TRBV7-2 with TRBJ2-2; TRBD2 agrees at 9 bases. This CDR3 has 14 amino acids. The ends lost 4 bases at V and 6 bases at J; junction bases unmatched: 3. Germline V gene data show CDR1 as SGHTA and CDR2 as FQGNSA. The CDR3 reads CASSSGGRAGELFF. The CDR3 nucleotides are TGTGCCAGCAGCTCGGGCGGGAGGGCCGGGGAGCTGTTTTTT.

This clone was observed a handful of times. This CDR3 reads CASSELVVEETQYF. In DNA form, the CDR3 reads TGTGCCAGCAGTGAACTGGTCGTAGAAGAGACCCAGTACTTC. The chain combines TRBV2 with TRBJ2-5, with D uncertain. Germline V gene lookup returns CDR1 SNHLY and CDR2 FYNNEI. CDR3 size: 14 residues. Trimming took 2 bases from V and 3 from J, leaving 10 bases between them.

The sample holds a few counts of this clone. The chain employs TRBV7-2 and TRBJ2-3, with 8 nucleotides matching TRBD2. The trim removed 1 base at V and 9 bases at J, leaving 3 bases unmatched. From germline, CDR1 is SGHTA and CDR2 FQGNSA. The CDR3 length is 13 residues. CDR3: CASSLGSGVTQYF. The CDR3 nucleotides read TGTGCCAGCAGCTTAGGTAGCGGGGTGACGCAGTATTTT.

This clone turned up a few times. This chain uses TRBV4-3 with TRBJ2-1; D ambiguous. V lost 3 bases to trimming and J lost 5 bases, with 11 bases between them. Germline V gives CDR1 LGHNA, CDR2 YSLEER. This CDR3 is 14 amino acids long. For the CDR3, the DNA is TGCGCCAGCAGCCACCTAGGCAGTGACAATGAGCAGTTCTTC. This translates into CASSHLGSDNEQFF.

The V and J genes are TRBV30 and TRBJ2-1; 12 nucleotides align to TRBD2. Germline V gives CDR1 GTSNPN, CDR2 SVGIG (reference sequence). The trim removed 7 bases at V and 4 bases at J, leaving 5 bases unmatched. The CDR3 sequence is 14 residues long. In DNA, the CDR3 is TGTGCCTCCAGACTAGCGGGGGCATACAATGAGCAGTTCTTC. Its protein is CASRLAGAYNEQFF.

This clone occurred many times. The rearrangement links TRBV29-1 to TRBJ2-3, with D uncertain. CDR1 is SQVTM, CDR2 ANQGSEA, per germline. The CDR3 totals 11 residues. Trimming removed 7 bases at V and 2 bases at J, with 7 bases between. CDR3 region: CSARVTDTQYF. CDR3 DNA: TGCAGCGCCCGTGTCACAGATACGCAGTATTTT.